Listed below are T cell receptor beta chains from one sample, sequenced in a study of cytomegalovirus exposure and HLA in healthy donors. Generated by immunoSEQ multiplex PCR, the TCRdb table keeps only in-frame clones and is missing some. The profile shows about 160,000 clones, approximately 79% of them singletons. The sample comprised PBMCs. These receptors all come from a man aged 35 to 55 in good health and CMV-seropositive. Both conserved end residues are part of each CDR3. A D gene is named only where the DNA matches it firmly. Clone size is not always given. Where it is, it says once, few, many or a class for expanded clones.

.	.	TRBV29-1	TRBJ1-1	TGCAGCGTTTTTAGGGGGGGAAACACTGAAGCTTTCTTT	CSVFRGGNTEAFF
.	TRBD1	TRBV11-3	TRBJ2-7	TGTGCCAGCAGCTTATTTCAGGGGGACGAGCAGTACTTC	CASSLFQGDEQYF
.	.	TRBV6-6	TRBJ1-5	TGTGCCAGCAGTTACTCGAGGAGTTCTGGTCAGCCCCAGCATTTT	CASSYSRSSGQPQHF
.	.	TRBV11-1	TRBJ2-7	TGTGCCAGCAGCCGGAGGAGGCCTCCATACGAGCAGTACTTC	CASSRRRPPYEQYF
.	TRBD1	TRBV6-5	TRBJ1-2	TGTGCCAGCAGTTCACGTCGGACAGGGAACTATGGCTACACCTTC	CASSSRRTGNYGYTF
.	TRBD2	TRBV9	TRBJ2-2	TGTGCCAGCAGCCCCTCTAGCGGGGGGTACACCGGGGAGCTGTTTTTT	CASSPSSGGYTGELFF
.	TRBD1	TRBV9	TRBJ2-3	TGTGCCAGCAGCGTTACAGGGGGCTCCCCCACAGATACGCAGTATTTT	CASSVTGGSPTDTQYF
.	TRBD1	TRBV7-9	TRBJ1-2	TGTGCCAGCAGTCCCCGGACAGGGGTCGATGGCTACACCTTC	CASSPRTGVDGYTF
.	.	TRBV13	TRBJ1-1	TGTGCCAGCAGCCGTAGATTGAACACTGAAGCTTTCTTT	CASSRRLNTEAFF
.	TRBD2	TRBV9	TRBJ2-1	TGTGCCAGCAGCGTAGAGCCGACTAGCGGGGGTCTTGAGCAGTTCTTC	CASSVEPTSGGLEQFF
few	.	TRBV5-4	TRBJ2-7	TGTGCCAGCAGCTTGGTCGGACGGGACTTAAACTACGAGCAGTACTTC	CASSLVGRDLNYEQYF
.	.	TRBV27	TRBJ1-3	TGTGCCAGCAGAAGGGACACCCGAAACACCATATATTTT	CASRRDTRNTIYF
.	TRBD1	TRBV7-6	TRBJ1-1	TGTGCCAGCAGGAAACAGGGGGCGCACACTGAAGCTTTCTTT	CASRKQGAHTEAFF
.	.	TRBV7-2	TRBJ2-7	TGTGCCAGCAGCTTAGGGAGCGGGACATCGACCTACGAGCAGTACTTC	CASSLGSGTSTYEQYF
once	.	TRBV5-6	TRBJ1-2	TGTGCCAGCAGCTTGGACCTTTCTACAGGGCGATTAAACTATGGCTACACCTTC	CASSLDLSTGRLNYGYTF
.	.	TRBV7-8	TRBJ1-5	TGTGCCAGCAGCCCTCGGGGGGGGATGCAGCCCCAGCATTTT	CASSPRGGMQPQHF
few	.	TRBV10-3	TRBJ1-4	TGTGCCATCAGCCCCGGGAATGAAAGTAATGAAAAACTGTTTTTT	CAISPGNESNEKLFF
.	TRBD1	TRBV13	TRBJ2-5	TGTGCCAGCAGTAGAGGGACAGGGGGCGGCCAAGAGACCCAGTACTTC	CASSRGTGGGQETQYF
.	TRBD1	TRBV7-2	TRBJ1-1	TGTGCCAGCAGCGCCAGACCCGGGACAGGAAATACTGAAGCTTTCTTT	CASSARPGTGNTEAFF
.	.	TRBV6-5	TRBJ1-3	TGTGCCAGCAGAGGTGGGGCAGATGAAAACACCATATATTTT	CASRGGADENTIYF
.	TRBD1	TRBV6-1	TRBJ1-1	TGTGCCAGCACCGACAGGGGGCGCGAAGCTTTCTTT	CASTDRGREAFF
once	.	TRBV5-1	TRBJ2-1	TGCGCCAGCAGCTTGGGGTTTGGGGGCGACAATGAGCAGTTCTTC	CASSLGFGGDNEQFF
.	TRBD1	TRBV11-2	TRBJ2-3	TGTGCCAGCAGCTTACAAGGGGGCCTACGGACAGATACGCAGTATTTT	CASSLQGGLRTDTQYF
.	.	TRBV7-7	TRBJ2-5	TGTGCTAGCAGCTTAGGGGGAGGTTCCCAAGAGACCCAGTACTTC	CASSLGGGSQETQYF
.	TRBD1	TRBV10-3	TRBJ1-1	TGTGCCATCAGTGAGTCCAGGAGGGGGCGAGGGACTGAAGCTTTCTTT	CAISESRRGRGTEAFF
.	TRBD1	TRBV7-2	TRBJ1-2	TGTGCCAGCAGCCCAAGGACAGGTGATAACTATGGCTACACCTTC	CASSPRTGDNYGYTF
.	TRBD1	TRBV19	TRBJ2-7	TGTGCCAGTAGTGAGGACAGGTCCAACTACGAGCAGTACTTC	CASSEDRSNYEQYF